This TCR beta chain came from a study of blood T cell repertoires in COVID-19 (dated by TCRdb to the early 2020s). Regarding the study in general: Samples from collaborators originated in the United States, Italy and Spain and spanned both the acute and convalescent phases of COVID-19. The prospective study material was composed of cDNA or gDNA derived from T cells, B-cell-depleted T cells, or PBMCs. The dataset comprised deeply sampled blood TCRbeta repertoires from subjects exposed to, actively infected with, or recovered from COVID-19. The repertoires were released in a freely available public database meant as a resource for research on the immune response to SARS-CoV-2. Samples were obtained from the ongoing ImmuneRACE study (first 160 participants) and from about 1,300 subjects provided by 6 global collaborators. Sample metadata almost always included a de-identified subject ID, COVID-19 status, age in years and sex. HLA class I and class II types, where available, came from metadata supplied by the sample provider rather than from assay-based typing.

At one collaborating source in Seattle, patients were enrolled during active infection and were followed longitudinally through the course of disease. Collaborating institutions collected whole blood in K2EDTA tubes following their own protocols. For TCRbeta analysis, collaborators shipped samples in one of three forms: frozen whole blood, isolated PBMCs, or DNA extracted from either of those sample types. The CDR3, cysteine through phenylalanine, is 16 amino acids long. Just the 48-base CDR3 DNA is kept, in frame starting at base 1. The germline V gene encodes CDR1 KGHDR and CDR2 SFDVKD. For this chain, trimming is 2 bases at the V end and 2 bases at the J end, and the number of junction bases without a gene match is 6. A remark on this clone: Its antigen specificity is not known. Per-base qualities were not stored, and no clone one base away is much larger.

TCRbeta CDR3 regions were amplified from genomic DNA using the immunoSEQ Assay, a bias-controlled multiplex PCR. In the source study's methods: Nucleated cell counts per sample were estimated from amplification of reference gene primers within the assay. Sequence reads were collapsed and filtered to measure the absolute abundance of every unique TCRbeta CDR3 rearrangement. For each sample, productive Simpson clonality was calculated by taking the square root of Simpson's diversity index across productive rearrangements. TCRdb holds this immuneACCESS table with in-frame rearrangements only. Some clones are missing; in checked studies, unresolved V genes explain under half, and the rest has no known cause. V, J and clone size were drawn from that table, and D and trimming were deduced from the DNA. Within this sample are about 58,000 clones, with 80% to 85% of them counted one time only. Jointly, the top ten make up around 9.6% of the sample.

The investigation overall reported the following: Clinical and demographic metadata were provided uncurated, with the amount varying by source and participant.

This sequence was found in an older man with COVID-19, enrolled during active disease. The specimen sequenced was peripheral blood. The rearrangement joined TRBV24-1 to TRBJ2-7; 9 junctional bases match TRBD1. CDR3 loop: CATSDSTTGGTYEQYF. The nucleotide sequence is given as TGTGCCACCAGTGATTCCACGACAGGGGGAACCTACGAGCAGTACTTC.